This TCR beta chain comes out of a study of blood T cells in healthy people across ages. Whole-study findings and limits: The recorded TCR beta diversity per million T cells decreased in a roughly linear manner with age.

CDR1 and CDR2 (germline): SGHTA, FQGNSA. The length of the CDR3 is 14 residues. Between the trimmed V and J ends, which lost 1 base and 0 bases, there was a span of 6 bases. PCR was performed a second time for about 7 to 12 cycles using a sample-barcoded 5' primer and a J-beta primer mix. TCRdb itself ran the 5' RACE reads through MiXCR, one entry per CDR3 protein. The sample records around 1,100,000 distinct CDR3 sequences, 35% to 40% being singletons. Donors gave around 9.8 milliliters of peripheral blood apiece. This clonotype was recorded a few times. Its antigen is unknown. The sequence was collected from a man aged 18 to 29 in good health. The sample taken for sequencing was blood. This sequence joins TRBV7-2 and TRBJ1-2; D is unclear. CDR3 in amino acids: CASSLVKANYGYTF. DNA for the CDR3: TGTGCCAGCAGCTTAGTTAAAGCTAACTATGGCTACACCTTC.